What follows are 22 T cell receptor beta chains derived from one specimen sequenced in a study of blood T cell repertoires in COVID-19. Produced via immunoSEQ multiplex PCR; TCRdb's table is partial and in-frame only. The data hold around 21,000 clones, with 88% observed a single time. Sequenced: peripheral blood. The receptors originated from a human donor in a cohort sampled during active COVID-19.

The chain carries TRBV6-1 and TRBJ2-3, with D possibly TRBD1 on 6 matching bases. Germline V gives CDR1 MNHNS, CDR2 SASEGT. The CDR3 is made up of 18 amino acids. V lost 1 base, J lost 4 bases, and 21 bases lay in between. CDR3 sequence reads: CASSEELEWGLGADTQYF. CDR3 nucleotide sequence: TGTGCCAGCAGTGAAGAATTGGAGTGGGGGCTGGGCGCAGATACGCAGTATTTT.

This chain connects TRBV3-1 (or the pseudogene TRBV3-2) to TRBJ2-7; D is ambiguous. The germline V gene encodes CDR1 LGHDT and CDR2 YNNKEL (reference sequence). V lost 8 bases and J lost 0, with 11 bases in between. There are 13 residues in the CDR3. CDR3 protein: CASGVPSSYEQYF. The CDR3, as DNA: TGTGCCAGCGGTGTGCCTAGCTCCTACGAGCAGTACTTC.

V is TRBV19 and J is TRBJ2-5, with 7 nucleotides matching TRBD2. The V segment lost 5 bases and the J segment 0 bases; nucleotides outside the gene matches: 9. The CDR3 has 16 amino acids. CDR1 is LNHDA, CDR2 SQIVND, per germline (reference sequence). In DNA form, the CDR3 reads TGTGCCAGTAGTCGATACAGCGGGGAATACCAAGAGACCCAGTACTTC. Translation: CASSRYSGEYQETQYF.

This clone appeared once. This chain connects TRBV7-9 to TRBJ1-1; D uncertain. The CDR3 totals 14 residues. V lost 1 base to trimming and J lost 1 base, with 7 bases between them. Germline CDR1 reads SEHNR; CDR2 reads FQNEAQ (reference sequence). The CDR3 region is CASSLGSENTEAFF. The CDR3 DNA reads TGTGCCAGCAGCTTAGGATCAGAGAACACTGAAGCTTTCTTT.

The CDR3 spells CASSVGRTGELFF. CDR3 sequence (DNA): TGTGCCAGCAGCGTAGGGAGGACCGGGGAGCTGTTTTTT. The chain employs TRBV7-8 and TRBJ2-2, with D tentatively TRBD2 (6 bases). CDR1 is SGHVS and CDR2 is FQNEAQ in the germline V gene. This CDR3 region has 13 residues. V lost 5 bases, J lost 5 bases, and 9 bases lay in between.

This sequence joins TRBV6-5 and TRBJ2-7; the match to TRBD1 covers 9 bases. Trimming took 5 bases from V and 6 from J; bases not matched to a gene: 8. Germline assignment: CDR1 MNHEY and CDR2 SVGAGI. This CDR3 has 14 amino acids. CDR3 in amino acids: CASSPGQGNPEQYF. CDR3 DNA: TGTGCCAGCAGTCCGGGACAGGGCAACCCCGAGCAGTACTTC.

CDR3 residues: CASSLARGQRSRNQPQHF. CDR3 nucleotide sequence: TGTGCCAGCAGCTTAGCGCGGGGACAGCGGTCTCGCAATCAGCCCCAGCATTTT. The chain combines TRBV7-8 with TRBJ1-5; 7 nucleotides align to TRBD1. The CDR3 runs to 18 residues. Losses at the gene ends were 0 bases for V and 2 bases for J; bases not matched to a gene: 10. CDR1 is SGHVS, CDR2 FQNEAQ, per germline.

This chain joins TRBV5-4 and TRBJ2-5; TRBD2 matches at 7 bases. Germline CDR1 reads SGHNT; CDR2 reads YYREEE (reference sequence). Losses at the gene ends were 0 bases for V and 5 bases for J; bases not matched to a gene: 10. This CDR3 comprises 16 residues. CDR3 loop: CASSLEGTQGGETQYF. The CDR3 nucleotides read TGTGCCAGCAGCTTGGAAGGGACTCAGGGAGGGGAGACCCAGTACTTC.

The J gene is TRBJ2-7, the V gene TRBV7-3, with 7 bases matching TRBD1. Germline V CDR1 and CDR2: SGHTA, FQGTGA. The CDR3 sequence is 14 residues long. V trimming: 5 bases; J trimming: 5 bases; junction bases outside the gene matches: 9. CDR3 in amino acids: CASSPTGEPHEQYF. The CDR3, as DNA: TGTGCCAGCAGCCCCACAGGGGAGCCCCACGAGCAGTACTTC.

The chain recombines TRBV7-3 with TRBJ1-2; 7 nucleotides agree with TRBD1. After removal of 2 bases from V and 6 bases from J, the junction contained 15 bases not matched to a gene. Germline V CDR1 and CDR2: SGHTA, FQGTGA. CDR3 length: 17 residues. CDR3 in amino acids: CASSLFPSVTGADGYTF. CDR3 nucleotide sequence: TGTGCCAGCAGCTTATTCCCCTCCGTTACAGGGGCGGATGGCTACACCTTC.

In its sample, this clone was seen a few times. The rearrangement joins TRBV5-1 to TRBJ2-3, with D unclear. The CDR3 spans 15 residues. V was clipped by 6 bases and J by 0 bases, with 14 bases between them. Germline V gives CDR1 SGHRS, CDR2 YFSETQ. CDR3 in amino acids: CASNAVGASTDTQYF. CDR3 DNA: TGCGCCAGCAATGCGGTCGGTGCTAGCACAGATACGCAGTATTTT.

J is TRBJ1-2 and V is TRBV4-2; D might be TRBD1 (5 bases). V gave up 0 bases and J gave up 4 bases, with 6 bases separating them. The CDR3 sequence is 13 residues long. Germline CDR1 is LGHNA and CDR2 is YNFKEQ. CDR3 nucleotide sequence: TGTGCCAGCAGCCAAGAAGACAGCTATGGCTACACCTTC. Translated, it gives CASSQEDSYGYTF.

The chain links TRBV11-2 to TRBJ2-2; no clear D. The ends were cut back, 0 bases at V and 7 bases at J, with 12 bases in the middle. Germline loops: CDR1 SGHAT, CDR2 FQNNGV. This CDR3 has 15 residues. The CDR3 protein is CASSLDRNSIGELFF. DNA of the CDR3: TGTGCCAGCAGCTTAGATCGGAACAGCATCGGGGAGCTGTTTTTT.

This chain uses TRBV5-4 with TRBJ2-6; 7 bases line up with TRBD1. The ends lost 1 base at V and 0 bases at J; junction bases unmatched: 7. CDR1 and CDR2 from the germline V gene are SGHNT and YYREEE (reference sequence). CDR3 length equals 18 residues. The CDR3 DNA follows: TGTGCCAGCAGCTTGCCTCGGGACAGATACTCTGGGGCCAACGTCCTGACTTTC. This gives the protein CASSLPRDRYSGANVLTF.

The rearrangement joins TRBV3-1 (or the pseudogene TRBV3-2) to TRBJ1-2; 8 bases are shared with TRBD1. Germline CDR1 is LGHDT and CDR2 is YNNKEL (reference sequence). This CDR3 has 17 residues. The V and J ends lost 3 bases and 4 bases, in that order; junction bases with no gene match: 13. As DNA, the CDR3 is TGTGCCAGCAGCCAGGGGTTGACAGGGGAGTTGTCCTATGGCTACACCTTC. Protein sequence: CASSQGLTGELSYGYTF.

The chain carries TRBV21-1 and TRBJ1-1; the D call in the table, TRBD1, was not verified against the DNA. TRBV21-1 is designated a pseudogene. CDR3 size: 16 residues. The CDR3 sequence is CASSRKGVPARTEAFF. CDR3 DNA: TGTGCCAGCAGCCGAAAGGGGGTCCCGGCACGCACTGAAGCTTTCTTT.

V is TRBV9 and J is TRBJ1-1, with D perhaps TRBD1 (6 bases). V lost 0 bases to trimming and J lost 1 base, with 13 bases between them. Germline loops: CDR1 SGDLS, CDR2 YYNGEE. The CDR3 totals 16 residues. This CDR3 reads CASSVGWGQTNTEAFF. CDR3 DNA: TGTGCCAGCAGCGTAGGGTGGGGACAAACGAACACTGAAGCTTTCTTT.

The genes are TRBV7-9 and TRBJ1-6, with D possibly TRBD1 on 6 matching bases. CDR3 length: 14 residues. Germline V gives CDR1 SEHNR, CDR2 FQNEAQ (reference sequence). V was clipped by 5 bases and J by 6 bases, with 11 bases between them. The CDR3 DNA is TGTGCCAGCAGCGCTACAGGGAGTAATTCACCCCTCCACTTT. Its translation: CASSATGSNSPLHF.

The chain carries TRBV14 and TRBJ2-5, with a tentative D call TRBD1 (6 bases). Trimming took off 6 bases at V and 4 bases at J, with 18 bases between the two ends. CDR1 SGHDN and CDR2 FVKESK come from the germline V gene. This CDR3 is built from 15 residues. In DNA form, the CDR3 reads TGTGCCAGCAGAAGCTCAACAGGGTCCCCAGAGACCCAGTACTTC. The encoded protein is CASRSSTGSPETQYF.

The chain carries TRBV12-3 or TRBV12-4 and TRBJ2-7, with 8 bases that match TRBD1. CDR3 size: 12 residues. The J segment lost 6 bases and the V segment lost 7 bases, leaving 5 bases of the junction unmatched. In DNA form, the CDR3 reads TGTGCCAGCACCAAGGGGACAGGCGAGCAGTACTTC. Its protein product is CASTKGTGEQYF.

The chain couples TRBV5-1 to TRBJ1-3; D is unresolved. There are 14 residues in the CDR3. Trimming cost V 4 bases and J 4 bases, with 12 bases left between them. Per germline, CDR1 SGHRS and CDR2 YFSETQ. CDR3 amino acids: CASSRTTTGNTIYF. CDR3 sequence (DNA): TGCGCCAGCAGCAGAACTACAACGGGAAACACCATATATTTT. Full variable domain (rest looked up from reference TRBV5-1 and TRBJ1-3): KAGVTQTPRYLIKTRGQQVTLSCSPISGHRSVSWYQQTPGQGLQFLFEYFSETQRNKGNFPGRFSGRQFSNSRSEMNVSTLELGDSALYLCASSRTTTGNTIYFGEGSWLTVV.

This clone showed up just once. The genes are TRBV10-2 and TRBJ2-7; 8 bases are a match to TRBD2. Germline V gene data show CDR1 as WSHSY and CDR2 as SAAADI. The CDR3 has 15 residues. V gave up 3 bases and J gave up 4 bases; unmatched junction bases: 8. The CDR3 loop is CASSEGAGGTYEQYF. CDR3 nucleotides: TGCGCCAGCAGTGAAGGGGCGGGGGGAACGTACGAGCAGTACTTC.